The clone carrying this TCR beta chain was recorded a few times. V shed 1 base and J shed 6 bases, with 9 bases lying between them. The CDR3 is 13 residues long. Germline CDR1 and CDR2: MGHDK and SYGVNS. Isolating PBMCs gave at least 6 million of these cells per sample. Sample-barcoded 5' priming and a J-beta primer mix drove a second PCR of roughly 7 to 11 cycles. Each CDR3 protein gets one entry after TCRdb re-called the 5' RACE reads with MiXCR. The sample records fewer than 700,000 distinct CDR3 sequences, approximately 40% being singletons. The data belong to a study of blood T cells in healthy people across ages.

This rearrangement joins TRBV25-1 to TRBJ1-1, with no clear D. Sequences were obtained from blood. The sequence was collected from a man older than 75 in good health. The CDR3 reads CASSESPGAEAFF. The CDR3, as DNA: TGTGCCAGCAGTGAATCTCCGGGCGCTGAAGCTTTCTTT.